Included here is one T cell receptor beta chain sequence, with context. Produced via immunoSEQ multiplex PCR; TCRdb's table is partial and in-frame only. The sample carries approximately 90,000 clones, roughly nine tenths recorded once. These data belong to a study of blood T cell repertoires in COVID-19. The ends lost 0 bases at V and 9 bases at J; junction bases unmatched: 12. In germline, CDR1 is SGHRS, CDR2 YFSETQ. CDR3 length: 17 residues. Input material: peripheral blood. This TCR was sampled from a man in his fifties or sixties with acute or convalescent COVID-19. V and J are TRBV5-1 and TRBJ2-1; 10 bases map to TRBD2. The CDR3 spells CASSLGRTSGKGSEQFF. CDR3 in DNA: TGCGCCAGCAGCTTGGGTCGGACTAGCGGTAAAGGCAGTGAGCAGTTCTTC. Looking up the rest from reference TRBV5-1 and TRBJ2-1 gives the full variable domain: KAGVTQTPRYLIKTRGQQVTLSCSPISGHRSVSWYQQTPGQGLQFLFEYFSETQRNKGNFPGRFSGRQFSNSRSEMNVSTLELGDSALYLCASSLGRTSGKGSEQFFGPGTRLTVL.